The next 27 T cell receptor beta chains were all read from a single sample in a study of Ad26.COV2.S vaccination and SARS-CoV-2 variants. The repertoire was sequenced with immunoSEQ multiplex PCR; TCRdb's copy has only in-frame clones and lacks some. This table holds fewer than 900,000 clones, more than 80% found once. The treatment was: roughly 20 received Ad26.COV2.S at low or high dose, single or two shots; 5 received placebo; per-sample allocation not given. Sampling happened 63 days after the first vaccine or placebo injection. The specimen comprised peripheral blood, sampled in a trial of Ad26.COV2.S vaccine versus placebo. The receptors come from a person aged 18-60 years who received the Ad26.COV2.S COVID-19 vaccine or a placebo.

V gene TRBV12-3 or TRBV12-4 combines with J gene TRBJ2-1; D is possibly TRBD1 (6 bases). This CDR3 region has 13 residues. V gave up 5 bases and J gave up 8 bases, with 13 bases separating them. The DNA of the CDR3 is TGTGCCAGCAGTCTCAGACAGGTCGATGAGCAGTTCTTC. Translating it yields CASSLRQVDEQFF.

The chain joins TRBV4-2 to TRBJ1-5; D is ambiguous. Trimming removed 3 bases at V and 1 base at J, with 7 bases between. CDR3 length: 14 residues. Germline CDR1 reads LGHNA; CDR2 reads YNFKEQ. The CDR3 region is CASSQISSNQPQHF. The CDR3 bases are TGTGCCAGCAGCCAGATCAGCAGCAATCAGCCCCAGCATTTT.

This clone appeared a single time. The chain employs TRBV5-4 and TRBJ1-2, with D uncertain. V lost 4 bases and J lost 3, with 16 bases in between. Germline V gene sequence: CDR1 SGHNT, CDR2 YYREEE (reference sequence). This CDR3 has 15 amino acids. The CDR3 region is CASSRGSAGDYGYTF. The DNA for the CDR3 is TGTGCCAGCAGCAGAGGTTCTGCCGGCGACTATGGCTACACCTTC.

The chain has TRBV7-8 and TRBJ1-2, with D maybe TRBD1 (6 bases). The CDR3 is 15 amino acids. Germline V gene data show CDR1 as SGHVS and CDR2 as FQNEAQ. Trimming stripped 1 base from V and 1 base from J, with 10 bases between. This CDR3 reads CASSLGSRGNYGYTF. The CDR3 DNA sequence: TGTGCCAGCAGCTTAGGTTCCAGGGGTAACTATGGCTACACCTTC.

The count of this clone is one. The chain links TRBV5-1 to TRBJ1-2, with D unclear. Trimming took 3 bases from V and 8 from J, leaving 17 bases between them. Germline CDR1 is SGHRS and CDR2 is YFSETQ. The CDR3 totals 14 residues. CDR3 residues: CASSSDGIGWGYTF. The CDR3 region has the DNA TGCGCCAGCAGCTCGGACGGGATTGGGTGGGGCTACACCTTC.

The V call is TRBV6-1, the J call TRBJ2-3; 12 nucleotides line up with TRBD2. The germline gives CDR1 MNHNS, CDR2 SASEGT. J lost 0 bases, V lost 4 bases, and 2 bases had no gene match. The CDR3 is 16 amino acids. CDR3 nucleotides: TGTGCCAGCAGTGCCGGGACTAGCGGGAGCACAGATACGCAGTATTTT. This codes for CASSAGTSGSTDTQYF.

The chain links TRBV6-2 or TRBV6-3 to TRBJ2-2; D not certain. V lost 2 bases to trimming and J lost 4 bases, with 8 bases between them. The CDR3 has 14 residues. Germline V lookup: CDR1 MNHEY, CDR2 SVGEGT. CDR3 DNA sequence: TGTGCCAGCAGTTACGTTGAGGTCACCGGGGAGCTGTTTTTT. Its protein product is CASSYVEVTGELFF.

This chain connects TRBV9 to TRBJ2-5, with D perhaps TRBD2 (7 bases). This CDR3 has 14 residues. The V gene's germline CDR1 is SGDLS and CDR2 YYNGEE. Between the trimmed V and J ends, which lost 6 bases and 6 bases, there was a span of 18 bases. This CDR3 reads CASTLEAGAKTQYF. In DNA form, the CDR3 reads TGTGCCAGCACCCTGGAGGCGGGGGCTAAGACCCAGTACTTC.

This chain uses TRBV30 with TRBJ1-1; 9 nucleotides align to TRBD1. Germline assignment: CDR1 GTSNPN and CDR2 SVGIG (reference sequence). Trimming at V came to 5 bases and at J to 1 base, leaving 11 bases not matched to a gene. The CDR3 runs 16 residues. Here the CDR3 reads CAWAPGTGLTNTEAFF. CDR3 DNA sequence: TGTGCCTGGGCTCCCGGGACAGGGCTGACGAACACTGAAGCTTTCTTT.

This clone has a single count. The J gene is TRBJ2-5, the V gene TRBV7-2; D is possibly TRBD1 (6 bases). CDR1 SGHTA and CDR2 FQGNSA come from the germline V gene. The CDR3 contains 15 residues. V gave up 1 base and J gave up 1 base, with 10 bases separating them. CDR3 region: CASSLDRASQETQYF. CDR3 coding DNA: TGTGCCAGCAGCTTAGACAGGGCATCCCAAGAGACCCAGTACTTC.

This clone appeared a few times. The chain uses TRBV11-2 and TRBJ1-5; D is unresolved. Per the germline V gene, CDR1 is SGHAT and CDR2 is FQNNGV. Trimming pared 1 base from V and 9 bases from J, leaving 13 bases between. The CDR3 has 14 amino acids. The CDR3 DNA is TGTGCCAGCAGCTTAGGACCTGAAGTAGGGCCCCAGCATTTT. Translation: CASSLGPEVGPQHF.

The rearrangement links TRBV6-6 to TRBJ1-4, with D perhaps TRBD1 (5 bases). This CDR3 comprises 14 residues. The germline V and J ends were trimmed by 7 bases and 4 bases, with 13 bases remaining between them. CDR1 MNHNY and CDR2 SVGAGI come from the germline V gene (reference sequence). CDR3 amino acids: CASTDRGNNEKLFF. For the CDR3, the DNA is TGTGCCAGCACCGACCGGGGGAATAATGAAAAACTGTTTTTT.

The gene calls are TRBV6-6 and TRBJ1-1; D call uncertain. Trimming cost V 4 bases and J 0 bases, with 9 bases left between them. The germline gives CDR1 MNHNY, CDR2 SVGAGI (reference sequence). CDR3 size: 14 residues. The CDR3 is CASSSTNMNTEAFF. The CDR3 DNA follows: TGTGCCAGCAGTTCCACAAACATGAACACTGAAGCTTTCTTT.

V usage is TRBV5-5 and J usage is TRBJ1-5; possible D gene TRBD1, 5 bases. Trimming removed 4 bases at V and 4 bases at J, with 15 bases between. Germline values: CDR1 SGHKS, CDR2 YYEKEE (reference sequence). The CDR3 spans 15 residues. The CDR3 here is CASSVVLTANQPQHF. DNA for the CDR3: TGTGCCAGCAGCGTCGTACTGACAGCAAATCAGCCCCAGCATTTT.

This clone has just one count. The chain links TRBV19 to TRBJ1-2; D may be TRBD1 (5 bases). The V gene lost 6 bases and the J gene lost 1 base, with 12 bases spanning the gap. The CDR3 runs to 14 residues. Germline V gives CDR1 LNHDA, CDR2 SQIVND (reference sequence). CDR3 nucleotide sequence: TGTGCCAGTAGGTGGGGCACCGATAACTATGGCTACACCTTC. Translating it yields CASRWGTDNYGYTF.

The V call is TRBV1, the J call TRBJ2-1; the D call of TRBD1 is as the table states it, not checked on the DNA. TRBV1 corresponds to a pseudogene. The CDR3 loop spans 13 amino acids. The DNA for the CDR3 is TGCACCAGCAGCCAACCAGACAGTTTCGGGTGGTTCTTC. It specifies CTSSQPDSFGWFF.

The chain combines TRBV6-5 with TRBJ2-1; 7 nucleotides match TRBD1. The trim removed 6 bases at V and 0 bases at J, leaving 2 bases unmatched. The CDR3 is 14 amino acids. Germline CDR1 MNHEY, CDR2 SVGAGI. The CDR3 nucleotides read TGTGCCAGCAGGGGACAGAGCTCCTACAATGAGCAGTTCTTC. Translating gives CASRGQSSYNEQFF.

The rearrangement joins TRBV27 to TRBJ1-2; TRBD1 aligns across 10 bases. Trimming removed 6 bases from V and 5 bases from J; junction bases left unmatched: 3. Germline CDR1 MNHEY, CDR2 SMNVEV (reference sequence). The CDR3 runs 13 residues. CDR3 bases: TGTGCCAGCAGAAAGGGACAGGGGTATGGCTACACCTTC. Its translation: CASRKGQGYGYTF.

J is TRBJ2-5 and V is TRBV24-1, with no clear D. Trimming removed 3 bases at V and 4 bases at J, with 14 bases between. The germline gives CDR1 KGHDR, CDR2 SFDVKD. This CDR3 has 15 residues. The CDR3 sequence is CATSDTDPPRETQYF. The CDR3 bases are TGTGCCACCAGTGATACGGACCCCCCGCGAGAGACCCAGTACTTC.

V and J are TRBV5-1 and TRBJ1-4; 9 bases line up with TRBD1. The CDR3 loop spans 16 amino acids. Trimming removed 4 bases from V and 3 bases from J; junction bases left unmatched: 7. CDR1 and CDR2 from the germline V gene are SGHRS and YFSETQ. CDR3 sequence reads: CASSAGTGPPNEKLFF. For the CDR3, the DNA is TGCGCCAGCAGCGCCGGGACAGGGCCCCCTAATGAAAAACTGTTTTTT.

This chain links TRBV6-5 with TRBJ2-3; tentatively, D is TRBD1 or TRBD2 (5 bases each). This CDR3 spans 15 amino acids. Germline V gene sequence: CDR1 MNHEY, CDR2 SVGAGI. V lost 8 bases and J 4 bases, leaving 19 bases between the germline ends. As DNA, the CDR3 is TGTGCCAGCCAGGGAGCAGGATCGGCCGCAGATACGCAGTATTTT. This gives the protein CASQGAGSAADTQYF.

The chain employs TRBV9 and TRBJ2-7; maybe TRBD1 (5 bases). There are 14 residues in the CDR3. V lost 0 bases, J lost 5 bases, and 12 bases lay in between. The germline CDR1 and CDR2 sequences are SGDLS and YYNGEE. CDR3 sequence (DNA): TGTGCCAGCAGCGTAGTAGGGCAGGGCGACGAGCAGTACTTC. Translated, it gives CASSVVGQGDEQYF.

This rearrangement joins TRBV2 to TRBJ2-3, with D perhaps TRBD2 (5 bases). Looked up from germline, CDR1 is SNHLY and CDR2 is FYNNEI. The V end was cut by 6 bases, the J end by 3 bases, with 7 bases between. CDR3 size: 12 residues. The DNA for the CDR3 is TGTGCCAGCAGGAGGGCGACAGATACGCAGTATTTT. Encoded protein: CASRRATDTQYF.

The J gene is TRBJ1-1, the V gene TRBV7-9; TRBD1 matches 10 bases. V dropped 0 bases and J dropped 1; count of bases not matched to a gene: 2. CDR1 and CDR2 (germline): SEHNR, FQNEAQ (reference sequence). The CDR3 totals 16 residues. CDR3: CASSLARTGGNTEAFF. The CDR3, as DNA: TGTGCCAGCAGCTTAGCGCGGACAGGGGGGAACACTGAAGCTTTCTTT.

The rearrangement links TRBV7-3 to TRBJ1-2; 8 bases fit TRBD1. The CDR3 contains 13 residues. Per the germline V gene, CDR1 is SGHTA and CDR2 is FQGTGA. With 2 bases clipped from V and 8 bases from J, the junction kept 4 bases outside the gene matches. CDR3: CASSLDGQGGYTF. CDR3 DNA: TGTGCCAGCAGCTTAGATGGACAGGGCGGCTACACCTTC.

The chain recombines TRBV5-4 with TRBJ1-1; no definite D call. Germline loops: CDR1 SGHNT, CDR2 YYREEE (reference sequence). The ends were cut back, 6 bases at V and 2 bases at J, with 11 bases in the middle. The CDR3 contains 13 residues. CDR3 sequence (DNA): TGTGCCAGCACAAGGGAATTTAACACTGAAGCTTTCTTT. This encodes CASTREFNTEAFF.

The J gene is TRBJ1-2, the V gene TRBV4-2; no reliable D call. The germline V gene has CDR1 LGHNA and CDR2 YNFKEQ. Trimming removed 4 bases at V and 0 bases at J, with 12 bases between. This CDR3 is built from 15 residues. The CDR3 here is CASSPTRQANYGYTF. CDR3 DNA: TGTGCCAGCAGCCCTACCCGACAAGCTAACTATGGCTACACCTTC.